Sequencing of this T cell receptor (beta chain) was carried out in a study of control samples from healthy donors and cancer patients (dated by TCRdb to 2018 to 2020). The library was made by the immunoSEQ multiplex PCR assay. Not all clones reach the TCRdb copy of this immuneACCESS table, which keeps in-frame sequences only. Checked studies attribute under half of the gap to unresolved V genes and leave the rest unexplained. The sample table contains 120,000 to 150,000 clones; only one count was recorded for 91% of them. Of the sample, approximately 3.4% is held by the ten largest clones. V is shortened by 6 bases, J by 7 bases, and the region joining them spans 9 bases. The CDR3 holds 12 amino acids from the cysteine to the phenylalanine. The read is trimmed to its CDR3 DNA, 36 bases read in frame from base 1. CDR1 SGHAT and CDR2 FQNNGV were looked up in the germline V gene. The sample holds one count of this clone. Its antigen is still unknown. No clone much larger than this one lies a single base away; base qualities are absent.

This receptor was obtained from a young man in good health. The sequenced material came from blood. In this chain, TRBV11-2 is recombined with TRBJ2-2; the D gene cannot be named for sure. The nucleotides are TGTGCCAGCAGTATCGGAGACGGGGAGCTGTTTTTT. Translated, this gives CASSIGDGELFF.